This TCR beta chain was captured in a study of T cells in Graves' hyperthyroidism and ophthalmopathy. Study conclusions and caveats: Most thyroid clonotypes that were expanded above 0.001 also turned up in blood.

Points on this clonotype: Its target is unknown.

From germline, CDR1 is SGHKS and CDR2 YYEKEE (reference sequence). This CDR3 comprises 14 residues. V lost 5 bases and J 4 bases, leaving 15 bases between the germline ends. TCR beta CDR3 regions were amplified from RNA transcripts. The HTBI primer set was used in a first-round RT-PCR of the TCR CDR3. MiXCR, run by TCRdb on the multiplex PCR reads, gives a single entry per CDR3 protein. The table includes approximately 610,000 distinct CDR3 sequences, roughly 15% detected once. The sample consisted of blood. The clonotype comes from a woman in her forties with Graves' ophthalmopathy. The gene calls are TRBV5-5 and TRBJ1-2, with a weak D call TRBD1 (5 bases). CDR3 sequence reads: CASRLWRGSYGYTF. Written as DNA, the CDR3 is TGTGCCAGCAGACTCTGGAGGGGTAGCTATGGCTACACCTTC.